The clone carrying this TCR beta chain was recorded many times. Thyroid ultrasound, orbital computed tomography, clinical symptoms, and serum thyroxine and TRAb underpinned diagnoses. The sample is drawn from a study of T cells in Graves' hyperthyroidism and ophthalmopathy. V lost 5 bases to trimming and J lost 4 bases; unmatched junction nucleotides: 3. CDR3 length equals 14 residues. Germline V CDR1 and CDR2: LGHNT, FRNRAP. Amplification targeted TCR beta CDR3 regions from RNA transcripts. The TCR CDR3 first-round RT-PCR relied on the HTBI primer set. TCRdb ran MiXCR on the multiplex PCR reads and lists one entry per CDR3 protein. Counted here are over 300,000 distinct CDR3 sequences, about 14% occurring once; the ten biggest clones make up 9.5% to 11%.

The chain employs TRBV12-5 and TRBJ1-5, with TRBD1 identical over 9 bases. The sample consisted of blood. The clonotype comes from a woman in her sixties or seventies with Graves' hyperthyroidism. CDR3 protein: CASGLGQGNQPQHF. The CDR3 DNA is TGTGCTAGTGGTCTCGGACAGGGGAATCAGCCCCAGCATTTT.